This T cell receptor beta chain was captured in a study of blood T cell repertoires in COVID-19. Across the study: Both acute and convalescent COVID-19 samples were obtained from the United States, Italy and Spain.

Using immunoSEQ multiplex PCR, the repertoire was profiled, and TCRdb retains in-frame clones only, with some absent. The sample shows roughly 150,000 clones, approximately 80% of them seen only once. CDR3 length equals 15 residues. Trimming took off 3 bases at V and 4 bases at J, with 14 bases between the two ends. The germline CDR1 and CDR2 sequences are SNHLY and FYNNEI. Cohort allocation depended upon clinical history that participants reported. Specimen: PBMCs or T cells enriched from blood (not recorded which). The V and J genes are TRBV2 and TRBJ2-3; a weak D match, TRBD1 (7 bases). The source is a woman under 30 who had been exposed to COVID-19. The CDR3 region has the DNA TGTGCCAGCAGTGACTCTGGCAGGGGGGCAGATACGCAGTATTTT. As protein: CASSDSGRGADTQYF.